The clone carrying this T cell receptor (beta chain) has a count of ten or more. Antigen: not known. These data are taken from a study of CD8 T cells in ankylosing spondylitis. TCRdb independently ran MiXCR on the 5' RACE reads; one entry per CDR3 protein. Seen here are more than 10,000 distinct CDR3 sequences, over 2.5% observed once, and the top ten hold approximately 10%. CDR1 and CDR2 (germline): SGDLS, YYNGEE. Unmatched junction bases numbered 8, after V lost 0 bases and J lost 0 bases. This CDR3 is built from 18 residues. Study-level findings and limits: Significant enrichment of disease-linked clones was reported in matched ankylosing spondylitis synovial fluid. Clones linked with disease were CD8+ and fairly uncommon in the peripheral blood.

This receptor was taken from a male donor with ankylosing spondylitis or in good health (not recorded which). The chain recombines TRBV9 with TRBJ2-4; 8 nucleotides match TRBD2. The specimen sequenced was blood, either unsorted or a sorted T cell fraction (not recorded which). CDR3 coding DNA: TGTGCCAGCAGCGTAGCTCCGGCGGGAGGAGTAGCCAAAAACATTCAGTACTTC. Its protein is CASSVAPAGGVAKNIQYF. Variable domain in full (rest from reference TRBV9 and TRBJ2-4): DSGVTQTPKHLITATGQRVTLRCSPRSGDLSVYWYQQSLDQGLQFLIQYYNGEERAKGNILERFSAQQFPDLHSELNLSSLELGDSALYFCASSVAPAGGVAKNIQYFGAGTRLSVL.